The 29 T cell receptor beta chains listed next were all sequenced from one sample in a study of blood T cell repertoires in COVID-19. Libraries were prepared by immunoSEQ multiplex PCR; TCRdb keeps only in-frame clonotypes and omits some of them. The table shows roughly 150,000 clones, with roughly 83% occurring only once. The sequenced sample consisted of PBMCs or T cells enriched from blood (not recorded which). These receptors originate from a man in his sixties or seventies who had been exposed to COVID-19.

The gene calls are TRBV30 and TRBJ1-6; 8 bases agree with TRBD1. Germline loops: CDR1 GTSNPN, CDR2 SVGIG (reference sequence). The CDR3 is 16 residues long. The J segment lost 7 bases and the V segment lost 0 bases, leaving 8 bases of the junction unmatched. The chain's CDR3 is CAWSVGLRQGNSPLHF. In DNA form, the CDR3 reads TGTGCCTGGAGTGTAGGACTTAGACAGGGGAATTCACCCCTCCACTTT.

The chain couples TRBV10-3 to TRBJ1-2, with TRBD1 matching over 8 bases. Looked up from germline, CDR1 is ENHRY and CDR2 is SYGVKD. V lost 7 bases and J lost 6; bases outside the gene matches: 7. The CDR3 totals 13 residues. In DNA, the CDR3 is TGTGCCATCAATCCGACAGGGGAAAATGGCTACACCTTC. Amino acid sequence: CAINPTGENGYTF.

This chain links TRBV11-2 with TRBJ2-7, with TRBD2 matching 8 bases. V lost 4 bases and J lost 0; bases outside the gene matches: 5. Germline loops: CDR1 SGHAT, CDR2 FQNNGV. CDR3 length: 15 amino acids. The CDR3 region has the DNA TGTGCCAGCAGCTACGGGGGGGCTTCCTCCTACGAGCAGTACTTC. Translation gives CASSYGGASSYEQYF.

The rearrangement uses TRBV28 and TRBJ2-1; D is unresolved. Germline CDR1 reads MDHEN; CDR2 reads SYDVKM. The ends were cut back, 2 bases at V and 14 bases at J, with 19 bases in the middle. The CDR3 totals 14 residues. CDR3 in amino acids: CASSLMVRQEGKFF. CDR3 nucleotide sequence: TGTGCCAGCAGTTTAATGGTCCGTCAGGAAGGAAAGTTCTTC. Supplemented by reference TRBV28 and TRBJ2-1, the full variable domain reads DVKVTQSSRYLVKRTGEKVFLECVQDMDHENMFWYRQDPGLGLRLIYFSYDVKMKEKGDIPEGYSVSREKKERFSLILESASTNQTSMYLCASSLMVRQEGKFFGPGTRLTVL.

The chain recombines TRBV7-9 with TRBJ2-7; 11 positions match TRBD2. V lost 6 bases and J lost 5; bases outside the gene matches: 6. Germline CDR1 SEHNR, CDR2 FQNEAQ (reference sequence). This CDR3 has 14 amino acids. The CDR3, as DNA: TGTGCCAGCAGTATACTAGCGGGAGTTCACGAGCAGTACTTC. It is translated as CASSILAGVHEQYF.

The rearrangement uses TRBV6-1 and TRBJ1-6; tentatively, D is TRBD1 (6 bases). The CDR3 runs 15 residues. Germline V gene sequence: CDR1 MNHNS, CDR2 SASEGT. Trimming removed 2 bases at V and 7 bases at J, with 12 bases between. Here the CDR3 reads CASSEIGQGNSPLHF. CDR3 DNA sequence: TGTGCCAGCAGTGAAATAGGGCAGGGGAATTCACCCCTCCACTTT.

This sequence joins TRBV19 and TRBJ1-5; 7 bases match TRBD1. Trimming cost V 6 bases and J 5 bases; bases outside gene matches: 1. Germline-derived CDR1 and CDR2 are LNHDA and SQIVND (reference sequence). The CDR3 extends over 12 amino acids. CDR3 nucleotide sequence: TGTGCCAGTAGGCAGGGGGATCAGCCCCAGCATTTT. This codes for CASRQGDQPQHF.

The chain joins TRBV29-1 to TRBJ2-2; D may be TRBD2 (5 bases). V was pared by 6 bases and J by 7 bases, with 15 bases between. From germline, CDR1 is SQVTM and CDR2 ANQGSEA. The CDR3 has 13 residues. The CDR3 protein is CSVRKTAGGELFF. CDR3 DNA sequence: TGCAGCGTCCGAAAGACCGCGGGCGGGGAGCTGTTTTTT.

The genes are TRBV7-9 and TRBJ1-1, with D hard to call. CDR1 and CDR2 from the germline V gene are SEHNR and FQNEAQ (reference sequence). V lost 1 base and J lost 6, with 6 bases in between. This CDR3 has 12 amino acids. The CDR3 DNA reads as TGTGCCAGCAGCTTAGTCGCGGCTGAAGCTTTCTTT. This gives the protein CASSLVAAEAFF.

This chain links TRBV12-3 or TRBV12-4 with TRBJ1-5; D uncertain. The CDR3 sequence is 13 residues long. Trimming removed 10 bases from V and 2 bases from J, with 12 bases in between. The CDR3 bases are TGTGCCACCTCGACACTGGGCAATCAGCCCCAGCATTTT. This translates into CATSTLGNQPQHF.

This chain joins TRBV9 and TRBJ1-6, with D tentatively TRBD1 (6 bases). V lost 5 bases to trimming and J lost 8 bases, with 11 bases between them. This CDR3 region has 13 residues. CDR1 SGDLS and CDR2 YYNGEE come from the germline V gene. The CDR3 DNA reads TGTGCCAGCAGTCGTAGACAGGATTCACCCCTCCACTTT. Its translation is CASSRRQDSPLHF.

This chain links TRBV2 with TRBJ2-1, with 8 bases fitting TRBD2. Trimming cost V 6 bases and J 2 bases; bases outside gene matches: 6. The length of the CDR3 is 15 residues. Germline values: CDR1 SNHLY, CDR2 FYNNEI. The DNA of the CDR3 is TGTGCCAGCAGGCCCGAGCGGGGGCCCTACAATGAGCAGTTCTTC. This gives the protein CASRPERGPYNEQFF.

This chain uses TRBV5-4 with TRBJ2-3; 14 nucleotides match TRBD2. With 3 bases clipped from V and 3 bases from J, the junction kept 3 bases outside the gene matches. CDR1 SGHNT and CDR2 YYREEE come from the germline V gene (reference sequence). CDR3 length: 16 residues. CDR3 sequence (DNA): TGTGCCAGCAGCTCGGGGACTAGCGGGGGTACAGATACGCAGTATTTT. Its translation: CASSSGTSGGTDTQYF. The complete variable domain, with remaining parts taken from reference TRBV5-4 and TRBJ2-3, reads ETGVTQSPTHLIKTRGQQVTLRCSSQSGHNTVSWYQQALGQGPQFIFQYYREEENGRGNFPPRFSGLQFPNYSSELNVNALELDDSALYLCASSSGTSGGTDTQYFGPGTRLTVL.

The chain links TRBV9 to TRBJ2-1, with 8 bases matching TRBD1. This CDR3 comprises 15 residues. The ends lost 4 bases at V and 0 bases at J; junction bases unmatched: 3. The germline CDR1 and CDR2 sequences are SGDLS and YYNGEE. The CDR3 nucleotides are TGTGCCAGCAGCCCCGGGACAGGCTCCTACAATGAGCAGTTCTTC. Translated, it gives CASSPGTGSYNEQFF.

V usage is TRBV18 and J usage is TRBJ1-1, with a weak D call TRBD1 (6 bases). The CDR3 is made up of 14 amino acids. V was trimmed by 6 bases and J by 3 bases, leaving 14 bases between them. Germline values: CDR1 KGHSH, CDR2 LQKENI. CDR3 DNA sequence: TGTGCCAGCTCCCCCTCCCAGGGGTACACTGAAGCTTTCTTT. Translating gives CASSPSQGYTEAFF.

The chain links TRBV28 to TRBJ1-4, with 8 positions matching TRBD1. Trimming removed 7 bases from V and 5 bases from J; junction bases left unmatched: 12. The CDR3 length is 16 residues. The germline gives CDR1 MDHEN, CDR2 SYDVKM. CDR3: CASNPGGNRGNEKLFF. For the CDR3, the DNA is TGTGCCAGCAACCCCGGCGGGAACAGGGGGAATGAAAAACTGTTTTTT.

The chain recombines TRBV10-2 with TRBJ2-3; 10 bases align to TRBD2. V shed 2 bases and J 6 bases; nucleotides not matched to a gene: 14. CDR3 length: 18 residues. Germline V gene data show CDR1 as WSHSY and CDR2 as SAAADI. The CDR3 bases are TGCGCCAGCAGTGAGACCCCTATTTGGCTAGCGGGAGTGGATACGCAGTATTTT. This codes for CASSETPIWLAGVDTQYF.

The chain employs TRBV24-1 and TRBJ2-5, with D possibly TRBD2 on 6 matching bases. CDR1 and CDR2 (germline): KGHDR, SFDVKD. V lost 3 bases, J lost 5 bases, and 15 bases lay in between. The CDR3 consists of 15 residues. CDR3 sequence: CATSDNYGGGETQYF. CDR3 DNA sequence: TGTGCCACCAGTGATAACTACGGGGGTGGGGAGACCCAGTACTTC.

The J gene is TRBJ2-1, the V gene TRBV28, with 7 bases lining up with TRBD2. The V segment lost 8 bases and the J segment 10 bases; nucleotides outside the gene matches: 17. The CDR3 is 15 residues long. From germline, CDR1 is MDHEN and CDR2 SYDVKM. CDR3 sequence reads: CASLTPGGRRGEQFF. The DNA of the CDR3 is TGTGCCAGCCTGACCCCGGGAGGTCGAAGAGGGGAGCAGTTCTTC.

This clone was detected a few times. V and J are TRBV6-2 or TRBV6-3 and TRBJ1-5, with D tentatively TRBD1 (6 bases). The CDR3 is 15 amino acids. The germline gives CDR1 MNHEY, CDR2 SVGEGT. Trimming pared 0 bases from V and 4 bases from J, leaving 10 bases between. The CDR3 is CASSYSGDINQPQHF. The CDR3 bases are TGTGCCAGCAGTTACTCCGGGGACATTAATCAGCCCCAGCATTTT.

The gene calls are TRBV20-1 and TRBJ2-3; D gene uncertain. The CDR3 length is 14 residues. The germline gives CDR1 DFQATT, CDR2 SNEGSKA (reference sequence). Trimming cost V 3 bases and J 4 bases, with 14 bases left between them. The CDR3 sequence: CSASIPVTPDTQYF. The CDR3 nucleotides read TGCAGTGCTAGTATTCCGGTAACTCCAGATACGCAGTATTTT.

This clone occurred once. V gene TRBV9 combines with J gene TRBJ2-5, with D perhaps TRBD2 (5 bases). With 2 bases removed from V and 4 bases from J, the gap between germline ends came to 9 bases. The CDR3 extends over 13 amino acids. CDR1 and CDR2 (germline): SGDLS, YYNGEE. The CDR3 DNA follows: TGTGCCAGCAGCGTCCGGGGTGGAGAGACCCAGTACTTC. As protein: CASSVRGGETQYF.

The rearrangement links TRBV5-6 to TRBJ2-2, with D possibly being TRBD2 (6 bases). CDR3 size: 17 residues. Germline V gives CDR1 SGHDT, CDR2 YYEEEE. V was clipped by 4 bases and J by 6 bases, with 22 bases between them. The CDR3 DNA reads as TGTGCCAGCAGCCGAATCGTTAGCGGAGTTAACCCCGGGGAGCTGTTTTTT. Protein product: CASSRIVSGVNPGELFF.

CDR3 nucleotide sequence: TGTGCCAGTAGCCAAGGAGGGGCGGAATACGAGCAGTACTTC. Translation: CASSQGGAEYEQYF. V is TRBV19 and J is TRBJ2-7; a possible D gene is TRBD2 (6 bases). Between the trimmed V and J ends, which lost 6 bases and 4 bases, there was a span of 16 bases. Germline loops: CDR1 LNHDA, CDR2 SQIVND (reference sequence). The CDR3 consists of 14 residues. Complete variable domain (other parts from reference TRBV19 and TRBJ2-7): DGGITQSPKYLFRKEGQNVTLSCEQNLNHDAMYWYRQDPGQGLRLIYYSQIVNDFQKGDIAEGYSVSREKKESFPLTVTSAQKNPTAFYLCASSQGGAEYEQYFGPGTRLTVT.

The CDR3 reads CASTGSYEQYF. DNA of the CDR3: TGTGCCAGCACGGGCTCCTACGAGCAGTACTTC. The chain combines TRBV7-3 with TRBJ2-7; D ambiguous. The CDR3 has 11 residues. Germline CDR1 is SGHTA and CDR2 is FQGTGA. V lost 7 bases, J lost 0 bases, and 4 bases lay in between.

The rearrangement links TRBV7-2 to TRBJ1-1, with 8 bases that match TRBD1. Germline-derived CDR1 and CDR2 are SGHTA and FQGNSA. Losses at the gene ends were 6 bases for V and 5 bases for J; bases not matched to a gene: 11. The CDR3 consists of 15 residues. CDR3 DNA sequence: TGTGCCAGCAGAAGACAGGGGAGGTTAGTAACTGAAGCTTTCTTT. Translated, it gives CASRRQGRLVTEAFF.

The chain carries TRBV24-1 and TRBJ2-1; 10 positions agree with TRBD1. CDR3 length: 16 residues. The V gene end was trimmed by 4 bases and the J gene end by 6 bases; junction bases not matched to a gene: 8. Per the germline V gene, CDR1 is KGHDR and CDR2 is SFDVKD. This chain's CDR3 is CATSEPRDRGVNEQFF. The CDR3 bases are TGTGCCACCAGTGAACCCCGGGACAGGGGAGTCAATGAGCAGTTCTTC.

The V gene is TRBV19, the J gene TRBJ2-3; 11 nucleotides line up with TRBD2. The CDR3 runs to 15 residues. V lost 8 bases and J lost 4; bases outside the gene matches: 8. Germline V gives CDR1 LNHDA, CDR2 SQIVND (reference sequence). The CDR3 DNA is TGTGCCAGTTCCACTAGCGGGAGTATCTCAGATACGCAGTATTTT. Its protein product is CASSTSGSISDTQYF.

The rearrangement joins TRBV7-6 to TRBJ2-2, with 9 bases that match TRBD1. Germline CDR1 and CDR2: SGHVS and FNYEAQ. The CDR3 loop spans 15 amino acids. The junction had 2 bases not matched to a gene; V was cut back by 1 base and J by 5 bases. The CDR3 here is CASSLGTGDTGELFF. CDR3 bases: TGTGCCAGCAGCTTAGGGACAGGGGATACCGGGGAGCTGTTTTTT.